The entry below gives a single TCR beta chain sequence along with its context. Its target is not known. Only in-frame clones appear in the TCRdb table, and some are missing; sequencing was by immunoSEQ multiplex PCR. The sample carries some 110,000 clones, 70% to 90% recorded once. The data are from a study of radiotherapy plus CTLA-4 blockade in lung cancer. Study-level findings and limits: Researchers report tumor-derived TCR clones expanding in blood after radiotherapy plus ipilimumab.

Germline values: CDR1 SGHTA, CDR2 FQGTGA. V lost 5 bases and J lost 4, with 14 bases in between. The CDR3 loop spans 14 amino acids. The gene calls are TRBV7-3 and TRBJ1-1; D might be TRBD1 (5 bases). The input for sequencing was peripheral blood, taken from a patient treated with radiotherapy plus ipilimumab. The TCR comes from a human donor with non-small cell lung cancer that progressed on radiotherapy plus ipilimumab. Some clones in this sample may be carry-over from other donors' samples. This chain's CDR3 is CASSPGTELTEAFF. The CDR3 bases are TGTGCCAGCAGCCCCGGGACCGAGCTCACTGAAGCTTTCTTT.